The clone carrying this TCR beta chain has only a few counts. Its antigen remains unidentified. J was trimmed by 3 bases and V by 7 bases; bases with no gene match: 8. Germline values: CDR1 SQVTM, CDR2 ANQGSEA. This CDR3 is 14 amino acids long. The data are from a study of T cells in Graves' hyperthyroidism and ophthalmopathy. Notes on the study in general: Model output signaled ophthalmopathy a median approximately 6 months ahead of onset. Stable hyperthyroidism and ophthalmopathy were separated using 13 V-J signatures.

Uncontrolled infection, other autoimmune disease, pregnancy or lactation led to exclusion. On the basis of clinical symptoms, serum thyroxine and TRAb, thyroid ultrasound and orbital computed tomography, diagnoses were made. TCR beta CDR3 regions were amplified from RNA transcripts. A first-round RT-PCR of the TCR CDR3 used the HTBI primer set. From the multiplex PCR reads, TCRdb called clonotypes with MiXCR, one entry per CDR3 protein. The sample consists of hundreds of thousands of distinct CDR3 sequences, roughly 14% of them appearing once. The source of this sequence is a man younger than 30 with Graves' ophthalmopathy. The source material was blood. The V and J genes are TRBV29-1 and TRBJ1-4, with TRBD1 matching 7 bases. The CDR3 sequence is CSAKGADANEKLFF. The CDR3 DNA reads as TGCAGCGCCAAGGGGGCAGACGCTAATGAAAAACTGTTTTTT.